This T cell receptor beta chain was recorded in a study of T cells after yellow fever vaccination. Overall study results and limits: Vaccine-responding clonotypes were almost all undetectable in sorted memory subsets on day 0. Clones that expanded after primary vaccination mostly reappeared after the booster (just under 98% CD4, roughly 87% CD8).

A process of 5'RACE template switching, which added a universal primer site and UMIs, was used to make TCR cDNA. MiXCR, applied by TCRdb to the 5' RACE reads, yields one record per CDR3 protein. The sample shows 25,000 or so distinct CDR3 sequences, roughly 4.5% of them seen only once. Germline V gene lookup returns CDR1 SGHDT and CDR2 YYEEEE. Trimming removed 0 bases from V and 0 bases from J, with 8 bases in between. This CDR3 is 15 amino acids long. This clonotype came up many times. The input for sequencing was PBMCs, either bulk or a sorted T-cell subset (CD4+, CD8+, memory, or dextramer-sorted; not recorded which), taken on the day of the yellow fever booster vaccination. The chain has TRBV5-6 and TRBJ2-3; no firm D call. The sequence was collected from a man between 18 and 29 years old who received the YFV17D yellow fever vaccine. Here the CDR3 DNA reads TGTGCCAGCAGCTTGGAACAGTATAGCACAGATACGCAGTATTTT. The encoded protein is CASSLEQYSTDTQYF.